This passage covers 27 T cell receptor beta chains from one sample sequenced in a study of human T cells and chemical hapten exposure. The time point was: patch test 3, about 24 weeks after DPC sensitization. Documented treatment: therapeutic diphenylcyclopropenone sensitization with weekly scalp DPC. TCRdb ran MiXCR on the RACE reads and lists one entry per CDR3 protein. The sample records about 30,000 distinct CDR3 sequences, about 5.6% being singletons. The sequencing used whole blood, collected in connection with sensitization to the hapten diphenylcyclopropenone (DPC). These receptors originate from a man aged 30 to 39 with alopecia areata. Some clones in this sample may be carry-over from other donors' samples.

This clonotype was recorded at least ten times. V is TRBV7-2 and J is TRBJ1-4; 9 nucleotides match TRBD1. The CDR3 is 14 residues long. Trimming removed 5 bases from V and 5 bases from J; junction bases left unmatched: 3. The germline gives CDR1 SGHTA, CDR2 FQGNSA. CDR3 sequence reads: CASSGGTGNEKLFF. The CDR3 DNA reads TGTGCCAGCAGCGGCGGGACAGGGAATGAAAAACTGTTTTTT.

This clonotype has at least ten counts. V usage is TRBV4-3 and J usage is TRBJ2-3; TRBD1 aligns across 7 bases. The CDR3 length is 16 residues. The V gene end was trimmed by 3 bases and the J gene end by 2 bases; junction bases not matched to a gene: 8. CDR1 LGHNA and CDR2 YSLEER come from the germline V gene. The CDR3 is CASSHGDRASTDTQYF. CDR3 nucleotide sequence: TGCGCCAGCAGCCATGGCGACAGGGCCTCCACAGATACGCAGTATTTT.

This clonotype was recorded at least ten times. The chain combines TRBV7-8 with TRBJ1-1; D ambiguous. This CDR3 is 13 amino acids long. With 1 base removed from V and 5 bases from J, the gap between germline ends came to 8 bases. The germline V gene has CDR1 SGHVS and CDR2 FQNEAQ. CDR3 sequence: CASSLGGGTEAFF. Written as DNA, the CDR3 is TGTGCCAGCAGCTTAGGTGGCGGAACTGAAGCTTTCTTT.

The gene calls are TRBV20-1 and TRBJ2-2; weak D call: TRBD2 (7 bases). The CDR3 sequence is 15 residues long. Trimming cost V 3 bases and J 4 bases, with 15 bases left between them. Germline assignment: CDR1 DFQATT and CDR2 SNEGSKA (reference sequence). The CDR3 nucleotides are TGCAGTGCTAGTAACGGGGGGCCGGGCACCGGGGAGCTGTTTTTT. Its protein product is CSASNGGPGTGELFF.

V usage is TRBV7-9 and J usage is TRBJ2-1; 15 bases fit TRBD2. This CDR3 has 22 amino acids. Germline CDR1 SEHNR, CDR2 FQNEAQ (reference sequence). With V trimmed by 4 bases and J by 0 bases, 16 bases remained unmatched. In DNA form, the CDR3 reads TGTGCCAGCAGCTCGTCGAATTTCGGGACTAGCGGGGGGCCCGTCTCCTACAATGAGCAGTTCTTC. Translated, it gives CASSSSNFGTSGGPVSYNEQFF.

This clonotype was observed at least ten times. The rearrangement links TRBV19 to TRBJ2-7; possibly TRBD1 for D (6 bases). The CDR3 is 15 amino acids. V was trimmed by 9 bases and J by 2 bases, leaving 20 bases between them. Germline CDR1 LNHDA, CDR2 SQIVND (reference sequence). CDR3 DNA sequence: TGTGCCAGCCGCAGGGGCGGAAGCCAGCCCTACGAGCAGTACTTC. Its translation: CASRRGGSQPYEQYF.

This clonotype was counted many times. The chain couples TRBV24-1 to TRBJ2-1; the D gene is possibly TRBD2 (6 bases). This CDR3 is 17 amino acids long. Per germline, CDR1 KGHDR and CDR2 SFDVKD. The V and J ends lost 4 bases and 0 bases respectively, with 15 bases between them. The CDR3 sequence: CATSESGLLSSYNEQFF. The CDR3 nucleotides read TGTGCCACCAGTGAATCGGGACTTCTGAGCTCCTACAATGAGCAGTTCTTC.

In this sample, this clonotype turned up many times. This sequence joins TRBV10-3 and TRBJ2-2; D possibly corresponds to TRBD2 (6 bases). Germline CDR1 reads ENHRY; CDR2 reads SYGVKD. The CDR3 is 14 amino acids. The V and J ends lost 11 bases and 4 bases respectively, with 17 bases between them. As DNA, the CDR3 is TGTGCCGCCGGACTACTCGAGGGCACCGGGGAGCTGTTTTTT. This translates into CAAGLLEGTGELFF.

This clonotype was picked up a small number of times. This may stem from a read error, because a much larger clone lies one nucleotide away. The V and J genes are TRBV9 and TRBJ2-1; D not certain. The V gene's germline CDR1 is SGDLS and CDR2 YYNGEE. This CDR3 region has 13 residues. Here the CDR3 reads CASSVPGSNERFF. The CDR3 region has the DNA TGTGCCAGCAGCGTCCCCGGTTCCAATGAGCGGTTCTTC.

This clonotype was seen many times. The chain employs TRBV3-1 and TRBJ2-1; 10 bases line up with TRBD2. This CDR3 comprises 17 residues. Germline V CDR1 and CDR2: LGHDT, YNNKEL (reference sequence). J lost 8 bases, V lost 0 bases, and 10 bases had no gene match. This CDR3 reads CASSQDKASGSLDEQFF. The CDR3 DNA follows: TGTGCCAGCAGCCAAGATAAGGCTAGCGGGAGTCTGGATGAGCAGTTCTTC.

This clonotype was picked up many times. The V and J genes are TRBV5-6 and TRBJ2-1; 11 bases fit TRBD2. The junction had 10 bases not matched to a gene; V was cut back by 1 base and J by 7 bases. The CDR3 runs 17 residues. Germline V gives CDR1 SGHDT, CDR2 YYEEEE. CDR3 DNA: TGTGCCAGCAGCTTGCGGCGTTCGGCTAGCGGGAGGAATGAGCAGTTCTTC. It codes for CASSLRRSASGRNEQFF. The whole variable domain, filled in from reference TRBV5-6 and TRBJ2-1, reads DAGVTQSPTHLIKTRGQQVTLRCSPKSGHDTVSWYQQALGQGPQFIFQYYEEEERQRGNFPDRFSGHQFPNYSSELNVNALLLGDSALYLCASSLRRSASGRNEQFFGPGTRLTVL.

This clonotype has at least ten counts. This rearrangement joins TRBV18 to TRBJ2-5, with 7 bases lining up with TRBD1. After removal of 9 bases from V and 5 bases from J, the junction contained 9 bases not matched to a gene. The CDR3 has 13 amino acids. Germline CDR1 KGHSH, CDR2 LQKENI. CDR3 sequence reads: CASSTGTAETQYF. Written as DNA, the CDR3 is TGTGCCAGTTCAACCGGGACAGCGGAGACCCAGTACTTC.

This clonotype has a count of ten or more. The chain has TRBV19 and TRBJ1-2; D is perhaps TRBD1 (5 bases). The CDR3 extends over 15 amino acids. CDR1 LNHDA and CDR2 SQIVND come from the germline V gene (reference sequence). V was clipped by 6 bases and J by 5 bases, with 19 bases between them. CDR3: CASSQLERGGYGYTF. The CDR3 DNA reads TGTGCCAGTAGCCAACTTGAAAGGGGAGGATATGGCTACACCTTC.

This clonotype occurred a few times. The chain carries TRBV4-3 and TRBJ1-1; 8 bases match TRBD1. CDR1 and CDR2 from the germline V gene are LGHNA and YSLEER. The CDR3 has 15 residues. The J segment lost 3 bases and the V segment lost 7 bases, leaving 10 bases of the junction unmatched. This chain's CDR3 is CASTLGQGTDTEAFF. The CDR3 bases are TGCGCCAGCACCCTAGGACAGGGCACGGACACTGAAGCTTTCTTT.

This clonotype was picked up a small number of times. The rearrangement uses TRBV12-3 or TRBV12-4 and TRBJ1-1; D is uncertain. This CDR3 has 13 residues. Trimming left V 2 bases short and J 5 bases short, with 9 bases between. CDR3 DNA sequence: TGTGCCAGCAGTTTAACGGAGGGTACTGAAGCTTTCTTT. This sequence encodes CASSLTEGTEAFF.

This clonotype was picked up many times. The limits of the CDR3 on the DNA are not certain, so only TCRdb's listed CDR3 is given. This chain joins TRBV19 and TRBJ2-2; no DNA check was done on the table's D call, TRBD1. Germline V lookup: CDR1 LNHDA, CDR2 SQIVND (reference sequence). The CDR3 region is 24 residues in length, termini included. CDR3 sequence: CASWDRGLNGELFFGEGLNGELFF.

This clonotype was counted between two and nine times. Given a much more abundant clone one base away, this may be a read error. This chain connects TRBV7-8 to TRBJ2-7; no clear D gene. Trimming shortened V by 5 bases and J by 4 bases, and 15 bases separated the two germline ends. CDR3 length: 14 amino acids. CDR1 is SGHVS, CDR2 FQNEAQ, per germline. For the CDR3, the DNA is TGTGCCAGCAGCACCCCGAGGCCAACTTACGAGCAGTACTTC. It translates to CASSTPRPTYEQYF.

This clonotype has a count of ten or more. The V call is TRBV5-4, the J call TRBJ2-3, with D possibly matching TRBD2 (6 bases). CDR3 length: 15 residues. The germline V gene has CDR1 SGHNT and CDR2 YYREEE (reference sequence). V shed 4 bases and J shed 8 bases, with 20 bases lying between them. The CDR3 here is CASSVPGLWDGTQYF. Written as DNA, the CDR3 is TGTGCCAGCAGCGTACCGGGACTCTGGGATGGTACGCAGTATTTT.

Remarks on this clonotype: Possible read error: a much larger clone is one base away. This chain joins TRBV20-1 and TRBJ2-3; D is undetermined. This CDR3 is built from 15 residues. The V end was cut by 1 base, the J end by 4 bases, with 15 bases between. Germline V gene lookup returns CDR1 DFQATT and CDR2 SNEGSKA (reference sequence). The CDR3 DNA reads TGCAGTGCTAGAGCACCCCCCGGGTCGTCAGATACGCAGTATTTT. Protein product: CSARAPPGSSDTQYF.

This clonotype was counted ten times or more. This chain links TRBV18 with TRBJ2-3; D unclear. V shed 1 base and J shed 2 bases, with 13 bases lying between them. The CDR3 is made up of 16 amino acids. Germline V gives CDR1 KGHSH, CDR2 LQKENI. This chain's CDR3 is CASSPRPRTSTDTQYF. The CDR3 DNA reads as TGTGCCAGCTCACCACGTCCCAGAACCTCCACAGATACGCAGTATTTT.

This clonotype was seen ten or more times. The rearrangement joins TRBV3-1 to TRBJ2-3, with 8 bases that match TRBD2. CDR3 length: 13 residues. Germline V gene sequence: CDR1 LGHDT, CDR2 YNNKEL (reference sequence). Trimming cost V 4 bases and J 9 bases; bases outside gene matches: 6. This chain's CDR3 is CASSRGLAQTQYF. The DNA of the CDR3 is TGTGCCAGCAGCCGAGGACTAGCCCAGACGCAGTATTTT.

In its sample, this clonotype was seen many times. The V gene is TRBV24-1, the J gene TRBJ2-2; 8 nucleotides line up with TRBD1. CDR1 KGHDR and CDR2 SFDVKD come from the germline V gene. The CDR3 consists of 16 residues. After removal of 4 bases from V and 7 bases from J, the junction contained 10 bases not matched to a gene. In DNA, the CDR3 is TGTGCCACCAGTGACCCCTCGACAGGGGTTCACGGGGAGCTGTTTTTT. This encodes CATSDPSTGVHGELFF.

At least ten counts were recorded for this clonotype. The DNA for the CDR3 is TGCGCCAGCGGGGGGGACACAAGCACAGATACGCAGTATTTT. This codes for CASGGDTSTDTQYF. V usage is TRBV5-1 and J usage is TRBJ2-3; possibly TRBD2 for D (7 bases). With 7 bases removed from V and 0 bases from J, the gap between germline ends came to 12 bases. The CDR3 runs to 14 residues. From germline, CDR1 is SGHRS and CDR2 YFSETQ.

In its sample, this clonotype was seen many times. The chain has TRBV29-1 and TRBJ2-3; D might be TRBD1 or TRBD2, each matching 5 bases. CDR1 SQVTM and CDR2 ANQGSEA come from the germline V gene. The CDR3 contains 15 residues. Between the trimmed V and J ends, which lost 0 bases and 4 bases, there was a span of 14 bases. CDR3 in amino acids: CSVEDPGRGADTQYF. The CDR3 nucleotides are TGCAGCGTTGAAGACCCGGGCAGAGGGGCAGATACGCAGTATTTT.

This clonotype has more than one count but fewer than ten. The CDR3: CASSLAGGLLREQYF. As DNA, the CDR3 is TGTGCCAGTAGTCTCGCGGGGGGGCTACTACGGGAGCAGTACTTC. The chain employs TRBV19 and TRBJ2-7, with 9 bases lining up with TRBD2. J lost 7 bases, V lost 5 bases, and 12 bases had no gene match. The germline V gene encodes CDR1 LNHDA and CDR2 SQIVND (reference sequence). CDR3 length equals 15 residues. The whole variable domain, remainder taken from reference TRBV19 and TRBJ2-7, is DGGITQSPKYLFRKEGQNVTLSCEQNLNHDAMYWYRQDPGQGLRLIYYSQIVNDFQKGDIAEGYSVSREKKESFPLTVTSAQKNPTAFYLCASSLAGGLLREQYFGPGTRLTVT.

CDR3 residues: CASSPAAGGVSEQYF. The CDR3 coding sequence is TGTGCCAGCAGCCCCGCGGCGGGGGGAGTTAGCGAGCAGTACTTC. V gene TRBV7-2 combines with J gene TRBJ2-7; 8 bases map to TRBD2. Germline loops: CDR1 SGHTA, CDR2 FQGNSA. The CDR3 spans 15 residues. V was pared by 5 bases and J by 6 bases, with 12 bases of the junction left unmatched.

The table lists this clonotype with many counts. The V and J genes are TRBV7-9 and TRBJ2-1, with no clear D. The CDR3 is 13 amino acids. Germline V gene sequence: CDR1 SEHNR, CDR2 FQNEAQ (reference sequence). V gave up 4 bases and J gave up 2 bases, with 6 bases separating them. The DNA of the CDR3 is TGTGCCAGCAGCTCCTTAACCTACAATGAGCAGTTCTTC. Protein sequence: CASSSLTYNEQFF.